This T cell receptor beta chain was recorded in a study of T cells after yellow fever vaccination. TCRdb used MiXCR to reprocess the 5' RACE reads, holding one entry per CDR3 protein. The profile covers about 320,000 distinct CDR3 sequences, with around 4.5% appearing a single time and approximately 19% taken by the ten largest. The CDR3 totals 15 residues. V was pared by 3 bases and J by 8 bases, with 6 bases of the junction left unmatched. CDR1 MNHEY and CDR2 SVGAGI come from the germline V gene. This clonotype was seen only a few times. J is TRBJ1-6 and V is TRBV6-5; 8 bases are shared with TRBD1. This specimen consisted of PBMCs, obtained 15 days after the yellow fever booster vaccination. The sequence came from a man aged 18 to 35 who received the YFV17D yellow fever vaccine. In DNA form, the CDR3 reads TGTGCCAGCAGTTATCTGACAGGGGCCTATTCACCCCTCCACTTT. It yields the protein CASSYLTGAYSPLHF.